This T cell receptor (beta chain) was observed in a study of shared clonotypes between healthy human individuals. This CDR3 contains 15 residues. Trimming pared 6 bases from V and 0 bases from J, leaving 12 bases between. Germline assignment: CDR1 WSHSY and CDR2 SAAADI. For each subset, genomic DNA was distributed in equal portions over several immunoSEQ plates. Assay used: immunoSEQ multiplex PCR; TCRdb lists only in-frame clones, some missing. The sample contains approximately 1,000,000 clones, more than 75% of which appear only once. Study-level points and caveats: Generally, naive subsets (rather than memory subsets) showed larger estimated richness.

Turning to this clone: Antigen unknown.

The chain combines TRBV10-2 with TRBJ2-4; maybe TRBD2 (6 bases). This TCR was sampled from a young man in good health. Some clones in this sample may be carry-over from other donors' samples. Sequenced material: memory CD4+ T cells from PBMCs. Sample subset: CD45RA-negative fraction. In nucleotides, the CDR3 is TGCGCCAGCAGCGGGGGTCAGCTAGCCAAAAACATTCAGTACTTC. It is translated as CASSGGQLAKNIQYF.